These 10 T cell receptor beta chains were sequenced from one sample in a study of cytomegalovirus exposure and HLA in healthy donors. The PCR ran on 60 Vbeta and 13 Jbeta primers. Profiled with immunoSEQ multiplex PCR; TCRdb holds only in-frame clones, not every one. The sample carries some 150,000 clones, roughly 77% recorded once. The specimen sequenced was PBMCs. Receptors originate from a man aged 25-45 years in good health and CMV-seropositive.

The chain has TRBV15 and TRBJ2-5; 10 bases match TRBD2. With 5 bases clipped from V and 4 bases from J, the junction kept 13 bases outside the gene matches. The CDR3 contains 17 residues. Germline CDR1 reads LNHNV; CDR2 reads YYDKDF (reference sequence). CDR3 nucleotide sequence: TGTGCCACCAGCCCCCAGGACTTAGCGGGAGGCGGAGAGACCCAGTACTTC. Translation: CATSPQDLAGGGETQYF.

The V call is TRBV5-1, the J call TRBJ2-2, with D tentatively TRBD2 (5 bases). The V gene lost 0 bases and the J gene lost 5 bases, with 14 bases spanning the gap. Germline V CDR1 and CDR2: SGHRS, YFSETQ. This CDR3 contains 16 residues. CDR3 DNA sequence: TGCGCCAGCAGCTTGGTTGCGGGCCTAGGTACCGGGGAGCTGTTTTTT. As protein: CASSLVAGLGTGELFF.

In nucleotides, the CDR3 is TGTGCCAGCAGTGAAGCGCGGGGGTACAATCAGCCCCAGCATTTT. Encoded protein: CASSEARGYNQPQHF. The rearrangement uses TRBV2 and TRBJ1-5, with TRBD1 as a possible D gene (5 bases). Germline lookup yields CDR1 SNHLY and CDR2 FYNNEI. Trimming took 0 bases from V and 3 from J, leaving 9 bases between them. The CDR3 spans 15 residues.

The V gene is TRBV5-4, the J gene TRBJ2-1; no reliable D call. The CDR3 length is 14 residues. Per the germline V gene, CDR1 is SGHNT and CDR2 is YYREEE (reference sequence). V lost 4 bases to trimming and J lost 0 bases, with 8 bases between them. The DNA of the CDR3 is TGTGCCAGCAGCGGCCAGATCTCCTACAATGAGCAGTTCTTC. This encodes CASSGQISYNEQFF.

This sequence joins TRBV7-3 and TRBJ1-1; TRBD1 matches 8 bases. This CDR3 contains 15 residues. V lost 6 bases, J lost 4 bases, and 10 bases stayed unmatched. The germline V gene has CDR1 SGHTA and CDR2 FQGTGA. CDR3 in amino acids: CASSLTAGQATEAFF. In DNA form, the CDR3 reads TGTGCCAGCAGTCTAACGGCGGGACAGGCCACTGAAGCTTTCTTT. The full variable domain, in which reference TRBV7-3 and TRBJ1-1 provide the parts outside the CDR3, is GAGVSQTPSNKVTEKGKYVELRCDPISGHTALYWYRQSLGQGPEFLIYFQGTGAADDSGLPNDRFFAVRPEGSVSTLKIQRTERGDSAVYLCASSLTAGQATEAFFGQGTRLTVV.

V and J are TRBV10-3 and TRBJ1-1; 8 bases match TRBD1. Germline lookup yields CDR1 ENHRY and CDR2 SYGVKD. J gave up 1 base and V 4 bases, and 5 bases lay outside the gene matches. This CDR3 is 15 amino acids long. The CDR3: CAISGRQGQNTEAFF. The CDR3 DNA sequence: TGTGCCATCAGTGGACGACAGGGGCAGAACACTGAAGCTTTCTTT.

The chain recombines TRBV5-1 with TRBJ2-2, with D possibly TRBD2 on 6 matching bases. Germline V gene data show CDR1 as SGHRS and CDR2 as YFSETQ. Trimming removed 4 bases from V and 7 bases from J, with 8 bases in between. The CDR3 length is 12 residues. The CDR3, as DNA: TGCGCCAGCAGCGCCGGGGGCGGGGAGCTGTTTTTT. Its translation: CASSAGGGELFF.

A few counts support this clone. The chain joins TRBV4-1 to TRBJ1-2, with D tentatively TRBD1 (6 bases). The CDR3 totals 15 residues. V was clipped by 2 bases and J by 6 bases, with 16 bases between them. CDR1 and CDR2 (germline): MGHRA, YSYEKL. DNA of the CDR3: TGCGCCAGCAGCCAACCTCAGGACAGAAGAAATGGCTACACCTTC. Protein product: CASSQPQDRRNGYTF.

V and J are TRBV2 and TRBJ1-1, with D uncertain. Trimming removed 4 bases at V and 3 bases at J, with 6 bases between. The CDR3 has 12 amino acids. Germline V gives CDR1 SNHLY, CDR2 FYNNEI. CDR3 nucleotides: TGTGCCAGCAGTGTGAGAGACACTGAAGCTTTCTTT. This codes for CASSVRDTEAFF.

The chain links TRBV27 to TRBJ2-7; D is perhaps TRBD1 (6 bases). The CDR3 spans 13 residues. Trimming stripped 5 bases from V and 2 bases from J, with 10 bases between. CDR1 and CDR2 (germline): MNHEY, SMNVEV (reference sequence). The CDR3 reads CASSVTGPYEQYF. For the CDR3, the DNA is TGTGCCAGCAGTGTGACAGGACCCTACGAGCAGTACTTC.